This entry concerns a single T cell receptor (beta chain). Its antigen specificity is not known. Within one base of it there is no much larger clone, and no base qualities were kept. Library preparation used the immunoSEQ multiplex PCR assay. The paper's processing steps were these. During preprocessing, nonproductive sequences were removed, as were CDR3s that did not start with C, did not end with F or W, or were shorter than 7 amino acids. Antigen-specific clonotypes were called with the MANAFEST web app on the basis of expansion relative to the reference and to other culture wells. A clone counted as positive if significantly expanded in 2 of 3 replicate wells versus the reference culture at FDR below 0.05. To be called positive, a clone also had to show significant expansion compared with every other tandem well and an odds ratio greater than 5. CDR3 homology was quantified as pairwise Levenshtein distance, calculated with the stringdist R package after three terminal residues were trimmed from each end. TCRdb carries this immuneACCESS record with in-frame sequences only. Its versions omit some clonotypes, under half of them owing to an unresolved V gene in the studies checked, with the rest unexplained. V, J and clone size derive from that table, while D and trimming were established from the DNA sequence. The sample records around 24,000 clones, around 78% of which are singletons. The ten top clones hold just over 20% of the sample.

The data stem from a study of CD4 T cells in relation to SARS-CoV-2 and coronaviruses (dated by TCRdb to 2020 to 2023). Some background on the complete study: In the ViraFEST assay, PBMCs were cultured with antigen for under 12 days, after which TCR beta CDR3s were sequenced to identify antigen-specific clonal expansions. An HIV-1 Nef peptide pool or a no-peptide culture served as the negative reference condition. The Adaptive Biotechnologies TCR-sequencing kit was used to sequence samples from a few pre-COVID donors and the naive versus memory experiments, whereas other data were Illumina-based. Using patient-derived lymphoblastoid cell lines, the shared crossreactive spike epitopes were mapped to their HLA restriction. At the level of individual TCR clonotypes, the study evaluated whether memory CD4+ T cells crossreact between the spike proteins of SARS-CoV-2 and those of common cold coronaviruses. A different TCR-beta assay, based on Illumina, was used to sequence expansion assays from other donors in the study. What the research found in general, with its limitations: Significantly weaker SARS-CoV-2-driven expansion was shown by crossreactive clones than by monoreactive clones, consistent with antigenic imprinting. Memory CD4+ clonotypes crossrecognizing SARS-CoV-2 and at least one common cold coronavirus spike were found in 50% to 80% of donors. Small numbers of patients and of tested TCRs were a limitation of the study. Because no donor provided both pre-pandemic and post-infection samples, tracing the source of pre-existing responses was limited. Since the crossreactivity analysis centred on spike protein, crossreactivity against other viral proteins was not assessed.

The CDR3 measures 14 amino acids from cysteine to phenylalanine. Left in the record is the CDR3 DNA by itself, 42 bases read in frame from the first base. CDR1 and CDR2 were assigned from the germline V gene (reference sequence) as LNHDA and SQIVND. The trim is 3 bases for V and 6 bases for J, with a gap of 12 bases between the germline ends. CD4+ T cells from unexposed donors were collected before the COVID-19 pandemic (2011-2018). After approximately eleven days of culture, CD4+ T cells were isolated with the EasySep CD4+ T cell isolation kit. As cell number allowed, CD4+ T cells from unexposed donors were tested for reactivity to SARS-CoV-2 S and N and to four common cold coronavirus spike pools. Each well received a few million PBMCs, cultured in IMDM supplemented with about 5% human AB serum and 9.5 to 10 IU/ml IL-2. Half of the culture medium was replaced with fresh IL-2-containing medium on days 3 and 7. In general, every peptide culture condition was set up in three replicate wells. The leukapheresis product used for the unexposed donors was purchased from a commercial source. PBMCs were isolated from leukapheresis product or whole blood by Ficoll-Paque PLUS gradient centrifugation. The PBMCs went either fresh into the expansion assay or into cryopreservation at -140 degrees C. The QIAamp Micro DNA Kit was used to extract genomic DNA from the CD4+ T cells.

Here the chain combines TRBV19 and TRBJ1-5; no D gene call is confident. The sequenced material came from CD4+ T cells from PBMCs, cultured in vitro. The sequence came from a human donor in good health. The CDR3 reads CASSILSGSQPQHF. The DNA reads as follows: TGTGCCAGTAGTATCCTGTCAGGAAGTCAGCCCCAGCATTTT. The entire variable domain, with the stretches around the CDR3 drawn from the reference TRBV19 and TRBJ1-5 proteins, is DGGITQSPKYLFRKEGQNVTLSCEQNLNHDAMYWYRQDPGQGLRLIYYSQIVNDFQKGDIAEGYSVSREKKESFPLTVTSAQKNPTAFYLCASSILSGSQPQHFGDGTRLSIL.